The TCR beta chain under discussion was sequenced for a study of Graves' ophthalmopathy and Graves' hyperthyroidism. In the study overall: Peripheral blood was gathered at the point of initial diagnosis, before any treatment started. Findings and caveats of the study: Detection in blood was also observed for most expanded thyroid clonotypes above 0.001 frequency.

Many counts were recorded for this clonotype. The target antigen is unknown. V lost 6 bases to trimming and J lost 2 bases, with 16 bases between them. CDR1 is MNHNS and CDR2 is SASEGT in the germline V gene. The CDR3 spans 15 residues. Amplifying from RNA transcripts, the study obtained TCR beta CDR3 regions. Second-round multiplex PCR came after a first-round RT-PCR that employed HTBI primers. TCRdb recomputed calls from the multiplex PCR reads with MiXCR, one row per CDR3 protein. The sample yields roughly 610,000 distinct CDR3 sequences, 22% seen once. Stable hyperthyroid donors showed no ophthalmopathy during 18 months follow-up. Establishment of the diagnosis relied upon clinical symptoms, serum thyroxine, TRAb, thyroid ultrasound and orbital computed tomography.

What was sequenced was peripheral blood. This chain joins TRBV6-1 and TRBJ2-5; D is unclear. The origin of this receptor is a woman under 30 with stable Graves' hyperthyroidism. Some clones in this sample may be carry-over from other donors' samples. The CDR3 loop reads CASSSGGSSQETQYF. CDR3 nucleotides: TGTGCCAGCAGCTCTGGCGGCAGTTCACAAGAGACCCAGTACTTC.